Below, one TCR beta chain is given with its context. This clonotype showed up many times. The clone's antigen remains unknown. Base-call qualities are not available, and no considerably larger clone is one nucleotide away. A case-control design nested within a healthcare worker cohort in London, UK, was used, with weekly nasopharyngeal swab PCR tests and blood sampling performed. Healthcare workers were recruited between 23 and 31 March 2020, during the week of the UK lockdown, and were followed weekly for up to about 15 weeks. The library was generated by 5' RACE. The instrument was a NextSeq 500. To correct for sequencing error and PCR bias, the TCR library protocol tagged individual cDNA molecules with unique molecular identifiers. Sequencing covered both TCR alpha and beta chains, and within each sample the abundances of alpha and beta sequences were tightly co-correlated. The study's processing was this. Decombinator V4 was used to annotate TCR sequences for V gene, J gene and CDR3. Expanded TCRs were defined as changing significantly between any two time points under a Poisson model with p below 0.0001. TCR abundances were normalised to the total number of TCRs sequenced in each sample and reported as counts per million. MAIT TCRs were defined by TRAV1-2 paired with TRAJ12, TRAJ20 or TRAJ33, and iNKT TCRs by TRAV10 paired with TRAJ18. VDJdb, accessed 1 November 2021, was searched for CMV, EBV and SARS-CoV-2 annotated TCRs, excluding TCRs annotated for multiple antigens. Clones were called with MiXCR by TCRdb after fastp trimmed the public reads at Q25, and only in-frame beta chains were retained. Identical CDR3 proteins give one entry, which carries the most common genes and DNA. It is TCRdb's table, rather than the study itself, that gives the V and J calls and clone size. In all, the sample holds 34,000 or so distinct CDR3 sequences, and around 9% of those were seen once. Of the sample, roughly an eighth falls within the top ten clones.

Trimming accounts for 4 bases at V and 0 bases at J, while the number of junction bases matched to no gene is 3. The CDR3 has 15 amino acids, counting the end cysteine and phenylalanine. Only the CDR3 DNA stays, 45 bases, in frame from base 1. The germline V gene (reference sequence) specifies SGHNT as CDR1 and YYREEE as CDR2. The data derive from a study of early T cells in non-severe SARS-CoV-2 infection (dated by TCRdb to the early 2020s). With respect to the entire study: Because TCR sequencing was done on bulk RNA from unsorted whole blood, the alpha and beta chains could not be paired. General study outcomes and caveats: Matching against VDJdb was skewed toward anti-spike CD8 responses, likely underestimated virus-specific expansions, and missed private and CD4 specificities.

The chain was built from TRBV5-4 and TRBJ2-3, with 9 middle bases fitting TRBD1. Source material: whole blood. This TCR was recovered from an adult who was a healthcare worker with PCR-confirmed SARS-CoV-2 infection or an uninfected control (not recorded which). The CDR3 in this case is CASSKDRGSTDTQYF. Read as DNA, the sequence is TGTGCCAGCAGCAAGGACAGGGGCAGCACAGATACGCAGTATTTT.